This record covers a single T cell receptor beta chain. Its target is not known. The sample has other DNA sequences that encode this CDR3 too. This entry belongs to a study of shared clonotypes between healthy human individuals. Study in general: CD8 memory received one plate per donor, CD8 naive two, CD4 memory three and CD4 naive three. Whole-study findings and limits: Researchers found naive subsets generally carried larger estimated richness than memory subsets. The authors sampled blood alone, and tissue repertoires likely differ.

Memory CD4+ cells were the fraction left after CD45RA+ naive selection. The germline V gene has CDR1 SNHLY and CDR2 FYNNEI. The CDR3 consists of 13 residues. V was pared by 6 bases and J by 1 base, with 7 bases between. Generated by immunoSEQ multiplex PCR, the TCRdb table keeps only in-frame clones and is missing some. This sample has 2 million to 2.5 million clones; about 94% occur once, and the top ten carry more than 0.1%. The sample taken for sequencing was naive CD4+ T cells sorted from blood. Documented subset: CD45RA+ positively selected. The V gene is TRBV2, the J gene TRBJ1-3, with D perhaps matching TRBD1 (6 bases). The origin of this receptor is a man aged 18-30 years in good health. This chain's CDR3 is CASRQGSGNTIYF. CDR3 DNA: TGTGCCAGCAGACAGGGATCTGGAAACACCATATATTTT. Together with reference TRBV2 and TRBJ1-3, the CDR3 gives the full variable domain: EPEVTQTPSHQVTQMGQEVILRCVPISNHLYFYWYRQILGQKVEFLVSFYNNEISEKSEIFDDQFSVERPDGSNFTLKIRSTKLEDSAMYFCASRQGSGNTIYFGEGSWLTVV.